Shown below are 26 T cell receptor beta chains from a single sample sequenced in a study of shared clonotypes between healthy human individuals. The protocol was immunoSEQ multiplex PCR, while the TCRdb copy is restricted to in-frame clones and leaves out a portion. The sample lists some 1 million clones, 65% to 80% occurring once. Sequenced sample: memory CD4+ T cells sorted from blood. Documented subset: CD45RA-negative fraction. All receptors derive from a man between 18 and 35 years old in good health.

The chain carries TRBV28 and TRBJ2-2; 8 nucleotides line up with TRBD2. Germline V gene lookup returns CDR1 MDHEN and CDR2 SYDVKM. The CDR3 totals 14 residues. Losses at the gene ends were 8 bases for V and 3 bases for J; bases not matched to a gene: 5. The CDR3: CASGLAGYTGELFF. The CDR3 coding sequence is TGTGCCAGCGGCTTAGCGGGATACACCGGGGAGCTGTTTTTT.

This chain connects TRBV5-4 to TRBJ1-1; D perhaps matches TRBD1 (6 bases). The CDR3 contains 14 residues. V was shortened by 4 bases and J by 2 bases, with 12 bases between the two germline ends. Germline V gives CDR1 SGHNT, CDR2 YYREEE (reference sequence). CDR3 in amino acids: CASSKDRFNTEAFF. The DNA of the CDR3 is TGTGCCAGCAGCAAAGACAGGTTTAACACTGAAGCTTTCTTT.

The genes are TRBV7-2 and TRBJ2-1, with 9 bases identical to TRBD2. Germline V gene sequence: CDR1 SGHTA, CDR2 FQGNSA. CDR3 size: 15 residues. V trimming: 5 bases; J trimming: 3 bases; junction bases outside the gene matches: 5. The CDR3 reads CASSRGLANYNEQFF. CDR3 sequence (DNA): TGTGCCAGCAGCCGTGGACTAGCGAACTACAATGAGCAGTTCTTC.

The rearrangement links TRBV7-9 to TRBJ1-5, with D possibly being TRBD1 (6 bases). Per germline, CDR1 SEHNR and CDR2 FQNEAQ (reference sequence). CDR3 length: 13 residues. The V end was cut by 1 base, the J end by 9 bases, with 10 bases between. CDR3 DNA sequence: TGTGCCAGCAGCTTAGGACAGGTTTCGCCCCAGCATTTT. Residues: CASSLGQVSPQHF.

The genes are TRBV5-1 and TRBJ1-4; D not certain. V shed 4 bases and J shed 6 bases, with 10 bases lying between them. Per germline, CDR1 SGHRS and CDR2 YFSETQ. The CDR3 spans 13 residues. This chain's CDR3 is CASSPTVDEKLFF. The CDR3 DNA reads as TGCGCCAGCAGCCCCACCGTAGATGAAAAACTGTTTTTT.

In this sample, this clone turned up many times. The V call is TRBV29-1, the J call TRBJ2-2, with 14 bases matching TRBD2. Germline CDR1 SQVTM, CDR2 ANQGSEA. Unmatched junction bases numbered 4, after V lost 6 bases and J lost 4 bases. This CDR3 contains 15 residues. DNA for the CDR3: TGCAGCGTGGGGACTAGCGGGGGTTCCACCGGGGAGCTGTTTTTT. This translates into CSVGTSGGSTGELFF.

The J gene is TRBJ1-1, the V gene TRBV6-5; no definite D call. Germline assignment: CDR1 MNHEY and CDR2 SVGAGI. Trimming stripped 6 bases from V and 12 bases from J, with 20 bases between. This CDR3 region has 13 residues. This CDR3 reads CASRKPPSWFSFF. The CDR3 DNA sequence: TGTGCCAGCAGGAAACCCCCCTCATGGTTTTCTTTCTTT.

This chain links TRBV15 with TRBJ2-1; 10 nucleotides align to TRBD1. The V gene's germline CDR1 is LNHNV and CDR2 YYDKDF (reference sequence). This CDR3 has 14 amino acids. J lost 4 bases, V lost 3 bases, and 0 bases had no gene match. In DNA, the CDR3 is TGTGCCACCAGCAGGGGACAGGGGTACAATGAGCAGTTCTTC. It encodes CATSRGQGYNEQFF. Full variable domain (missing parts from reference TRBV15 and TRBJ2-1): DAMVIQNPRYQVTQFGKPVTLSCSQTLNHNVMYWYQQKSSQAPKLLFHYYDKDFNNEADTPDNFQSRRPNTSFCFLDIRSPGLGDTAMYLCATSRGQGYNEQFFGPGTRLTVL.

This sequence joins TRBV18 and TRBJ2-5; TRBD2 might be the D (6 bases). The germline gives CDR1 KGHSH, CDR2 LQKENI. With 4 bases removed from V and 5 bases from J, the gap between germline ends came to 23 bases. The length of the CDR3 is 17 residues. The chain's CDR3 is CASSLVDSRLGVETQYF. In DNA, the CDR3 is TGTGCCAGCTCACTGGTCGACTCCAGACTAGGGGTGGAGACCCAGTACTTC.

This chain connects TRBV5-1 to TRBJ2-2, with D tentatively TRBD1 (6 bases). The CDR3 totals 14 residues. Germline values: CDR1 SGHRS, CDR2 YFSETQ. V dropped 7 bases and J dropped 0 bases, with 10 bases sitting between them. The CDR3 DNA is TGCGCCAGCTTCCGGGACACGAACACCGGGGAGCTGTTTTTT. It specifies CASFRDTNTGELFF.

Of note for this clone: The same CDR3 also results from other DNA sequences found in this sample. The rearrangement links TRBV6-1 to TRBJ2-3, with D hard to call. V was trimmed by 0 bases and J by 6 bases, leaving 4 bases between them. Per the germline V gene, CDR1 is MNHNS and CDR2 is SASEGT. This CDR3 has 12 residues. Here the CDR3 DNA reads TGTGCCAGCAGTGAAGCCGGGGATACGCAGTATTTT. Translating it yields CASSEAGDTQYF.

The rearrangement joins TRBV28 to TRBJ2-5; D is possibly TRBD2 (6 bases). V lost 3 bases and J 5 bases, leaving 16 bases between the germline ends. CDR3 size: 15 residues. Germline V gives CDR1 MDHEN, CDR2 SYDVKM. This chain's CDR3 is CASSFRGKIGETQYF. The CDR3 nucleotides are TGTGCCAGCAGTTTTCGGGGGAAGATCGGGGAGACCCAGTACTTC.

The chain is built from TRBV6-5 and TRBJ2-5; tentative D call: TRBD2 (6 bases). V dropped 4 bases and J dropped 1 base, with 10 bases sitting between them. The CDR3 contains 14 residues. Germline CDR1 and CDR2: MNHEY and SVGAGI. The CDR3 here is CASSSWGLQETQYF. Here the CDR3 DNA reads TGTGCCAGCAGTTCCTGGGGACTCCAAGAGACCCAGTACTTC.

This clone was found once. V is TRBV9 and J is TRBJ2-1; 7 bases agree with TRBD2. With 1 base clipped from V and 6 bases from J, the junction kept 7 bases outside the gene matches. This CDR3 has 15 amino acids. Germline CDR1 reads SGDLS; CDR2 reads YYNGEE. CDR3 in DNA: TGTGCCAGCAGCGTAAGACTAGCTCTTTCCAATGAGCAGTTCTTC. As protein: CASSVRLALSNEQFF. Based on the CDR3 plus reference TRBV9 and TRBJ2-1, the full variable domain is DSGVTQTPKHLITATGQRVTLRCSPRSGDLSVYWYQQSLDQGLQFLIQYYNGEERAKGNILERFSAQQFPDLHSELNLSSLELGDSALYFCASSVRLALSNEQFFGPGTRLTVL.

This clone was found once. The chain links TRBV19 to TRBJ2-7, with 9 nucleotides matching TRBD1. The CDR3 extends over 13 amino acids. Trimming cost V 10 bases and J 5 bases; bases outside gene matches: 9. Germline V CDR1 and CDR2: LNHDA, SQIVND (reference sequence). CDR3 in amino acids: CATRDRASHEQYF. DNA of the CDR3: TGTGCCACTCGGGACAGGGCTTCCCACGAGCAGTACTTC.

This sequence joins TRBV5-1 and TRBJ2-3; possibly TRBD2 for D (6 bases). The V end was cut by 0 bases, the J end by 6 bases, with 11 bases between. CDR1 SGHRS and CDR2 YFSETQ come from the germline V gene. This CDR3 spans 14 amino acids. CDR3: CASSLGDFSDTQYF. Written as DNA, the CDR3 is TGCGCCAGCAGCTTGGGGGACTTCTCTGATACGCAGTATTTT.

In its sample, this clone was seen once. Possible read error: a much larger clone is one base away. This chain links TRBV6-6 with TRBJ1-1; 8 bases map to TRBD1. Germline lookup yields CDR1 MNHNY and CDR2 SVGAGI (reference sequence). Losses at the gene ends were 5 bases for V and 4 bases for J; bases not matched to a gene: 3. CDR3 length: 13 amino acids. The CDR3 DNA is TGTGCCAGCAGTACACAGGGGGGCACTGAAGCTTTCTTT. It encodes CASSTQGGTEAFF.

V gene TRBV7-2 combines with J gene TRBJ2-7, with no clear D. The CDR3 consists of 12 residues. The germline V gene has CDR1 SGHTA and CDR2 FQGNSA. V lost 0 bases and J 7 bases, leaving 7 bases between the germline ends. The CDR3 sequence is CASSLAAREQYF. The CDR3 DNA is TGTGCCAGCAGCTTAGCAGCTCGAGAGCAGTACTTC.

The rearrangement joins TRBV18 to TRBJ2-3; D call uncertain. The length of the CDR3 is 14 residues. Trimming took 3 bases from V and 3 from J, leaving 10 bases between them. Germline CDR1 reads KGHSH; CDR2 reads LQKENI. Here the CDR3 reads CASSPIQRTDTQYF. DNA of the CDR3: TGTGCCAGCTCACCGATCCAAAGGACAGATACGCAGTATTTT.

The V call is TRBV27, the J call TRBJ1-2; TRBD1 agrees at 10 bases. The CDR3 totals 14 residues. The germline gives CDR1 MNHEY, CDR2 SMNVEV (reference sequence). The J segment lost 7 bases and the V segment lost 5 bases, leaving 7 bases of the junction unmatched. CDR3: CASSGGQGVFGYTF. In DNA form, the CDR3 reads TGTGCCAGCAGTGGAGGACAGGGGGTCTTTGGCTACACCTTC.

The rearrangement uses TRBV5-1 and TRBJ2-3, with D perhaps matching TRBD1 (5 bases). The CDR3 loop spans 15 amino acids. Germline lookup yields CDR1 SGHRS and CDR2 YFSETQ. The V end lost 3 bases, the J end lost 4 bases, and 15 bases lay between the germline ends. The CDR3 coding sequence is TGCGCCAGCAGCTCAAGATTATCCAGGGCAGATACGCAGTATTTT. Amino acids: CASSSRLSRADTQYF.

Note on this clone: Possible read error: a much larger clone is one base away. CDR3 DNA: TGTGCCAGCAGTGAAGACAGGGGAAGGTATGGCTACACCTTC. As protein: CASSEDRGRYGYTF. This chain connects TRBV2 to TRBJ1-2; the match to TRBD1 covers 7 bases. J gave up 5 bases and V 1 base, and 4 bases lay outside the gene matches. Germline CDR1 is SNHLY and CDR2 is FYNNEI. The CDR3 is 14 amino acids.

Comment on this clone: The same CDR3 can be traced to other DNA sequences in this sample. J is TRBJ1-3 and V is TRBV5-1, with D perhaps TRBD1 (6 bases). This CDR3 is 15 amino acids long. CDR1 SGHRS and CDR2 YFSETQ come from the germline V gene. V was cut by 0 bases and J by 1 base, with 8 bases left in between. The CDR3 protein is CASSLAGASGNTIYF. The CDR3 DNA is TGCGCCAGCAGCTTGGCGGGGGCGTCTGGAAACACCATATATTTT.

V usage is TRBV7-9 and J usage is TRBJ2-1, with TRBD1 identical over 9 bases. The CDR3 is 15 residues long. The J segment lost 1 base and the V segment lost 6 bases, leaving 4 bases of the junction unmatched. Germline values: CDR1 SEHNR, CDR2 FQNEAQ (reference sequence). CDR3 sequence (DNA): TGTGCCAGCAGGTCCGGGACAGGGTCCTACAATGAGCAGTTCTTC. Its translation: CASRSGTGSYNEQFF.

The gene calls are TRBV18 and TRBJ2-7, with D possibly called TRBD1 or TRBD2 (5 bases each). Germline CDR1 KGHSH, CDR2 LQKENI. CDR3 size: 13 residues. V lost 5 bases, J lost 1 base, and 9 bases lay in between. The CDR3 DNA reads TGTGCCAGCTCAGCCGGGGCGTCCTACGAGCAGTACTTC. Translation gives CASSAGASYEQYF.

The rearrangement uses TRBV7-6 and TRBJ1-1; D unresolved. CDR1 is SGHVS, CDR2 FNYEAQ, per germline. The V end was cut by 3 bases, the J end by 0 bases, with 8 bases between. The length of the CDR3 is 14 residues. CDR3: CASSLSDLNTEAFF. The DNA for the CDR3 is TGTGCCAGCAGCTTGTCGGATTTGAACACTGAAGCTTTCTTT. Together with reference TRBV7-6 and TRBJ1-1, the CDR3 gives the full variable domain: GAGVSQSPRYKVTKRGQDVALRCDPISGHVSLYWYRQALGQGPEFLTYFNYEAQQDKSGLPNDRFSAERPEGSISTLTIQRTEQRDSAMYRCASSLSDLNTEAFFGQGTRLTVV.